These T cell receptor beta chains were read from a single sample in a study of blood T cell repertoires in COVID-19. The data were produced by immunoSEQ multiplex PCR, yet TCRdb's version contains in-frame clones alone and is incomplete. The table lists some 350,000 clones, around 80% of them singletons. The material sequenced was peripheral blood. All receptors derive from a man aged 25 to 40 with active or convalescent COVID-19. CDR3s include the opening cysteine and the closing phenylalanine or tryptophan. Fields, in order: J gene, D gene, clone size, V gene, CDR3 DNA, CDR3 protein. D genes are given only for firm matches. Expanded clones are given a class, and other clones once, few, many or no size at all.

TRBJ2-7,.,.,TRBV11-2,TGTGCCAGCAGCTTGAATGGGGGAGGCCTGCGGGAGCAGTACTTC,CASSLNGGGLREQYF
TRBJ2-2,TRBD1,.,TRBV14,TGTGCCAGCAGCCTCGGGACAGGGCACACCGGGGAGCTGTTTTTT,CASSLGTGHTGELFF
TRBJ1-4,.,few,TRBV30,TGTGCCTGGACCCGAGGGATGGTTAATGAAAAACTGTTTTTT,CAWTRGMVNEKLFF
TRBJ1-1,.,.,TRBV7-2,TGTGCCAGCAGCTTTCAAGGGCGGGGAGCTTTCTTT,CASSFQGRGAFF
TRBJ1-5,.,.,TRBV3-1/TRBV3-2,TGTGCCAGCAGCCCTTATCGGGGTACGAGGGATCAGCCCCAGCATTTT,CASSPYRGTRDQPQHF
TRBJ1-2,TRBD1,.,TRBV28,TGTGCCAGCAGGGAGACAGGGGGAGGGTACGGCTACACCTTC,CASRETGGGYGYTF
TRBJ2-4,TRBD2,.,TRBV28,TGTGCCAGCAGGCGTCCTCTAGCGGGCCTAGCCAAAAACATTCAGTACTTC,CASRRPLAGLAKNIQYF
TRBJ1-4,.,few,TRBV11-3,TGTGCCAGCAGCGACCAACGCGGGGCCAAACTGTTTTTT,CASSDQRGAKLFF
TRBJ2-7,.,.,TRBV7-9,TGTGCCAGCAGCTTAGAGGGGCACGAGCAGTACTTC,CASSLEGHEQYF
TRBJ2-7,.,.,TRBV28,TGTGCCAGCAGTACCCCTGAGGAGGACGTATACGAGCAGTACTTC,CASSTPEEDVYEQYF
TRBJ2-3,TRBD2,.,TRBV7-2,TGTGCCAGCAGCTTTCATAGCGGGGGACGCACAGATACGCAGTATTTT,CASSFHSGGRTDTQYF
TRBJ2-7,TRBD2,.,TRBV4-3,TGCGCCAGCAGCCAAACTGGACTAGACGAGCAGTACTTC,CASSQTGLDEQYF
TRBJ1-3,TRBD1,.,TRBV6-5,TGTGCCAGCAGTTGGGACAGGGACTCTGGAAACACCATATATTTT,CASSWDRDSGNTIYF
TRBJ2-7,.,.,TRBV5-4,TGTGCCAGCAGCAGTACAGGAGAAACAACCTACGAGCAGTACTTC,CASSSTGETTYEQYF
TRBJ2-1,TRBD2,.,TRBV9,TGTGCCAGCAGCGGAACCGGGACTAGCGGAAGAGGTCGTACGTACAATGAGCAGTTCTTC,CASSGTGTSGRGRTYNEQFF
TRBJ1-2,TRBD1,few,TRBV11-2,TGTGCCAGCAGCCCTGATAGGGGGCTCGGCTACACCTTC,CASSPDRGLGYTF
TRBJ2-2,TRBD2,.,TRBV7-2,TGTGCCAGCAGCTCTTCGGGAGGCGACACCGGGGAGCTGTTTTTT,CASSSSGGDTGELFF
TRBJ2-1,.,.,TRBV2,TGTGCCAGCAGTGAAGGGCCACCCGAGCAGTTCTTC,CASSEGPPEQFF
TRBJ2-1,.,.,TRBV18,TGTGCCAGCTCACCCGAAGCCTACTCCAATGAGCAGTTCTTC,CASSPEAYSNEQFF
TRBJ1-1,.,.,TRBV7-2,TGTGCCAGCAGCCCAGACACCGGGAGGGAAGCTTTCTTT,CASSPDTGREAFF
TRBJ2-1,TRBD1,once,TRBV19,TGTGCCAGTAGTATCCGGGACAGGAACTACAATGAGCAGTTCTTC,CASSIRDRNYNEQFF
TRBJ2-3,.,.,TRBV7-2,TGTGCCAGCAGCTTAGCGGCAGGGTGGTCAGATACGCAGTATTTT,CASSLAAGWSDTQYF
TRBJ2-1,TRBD2,.,TRBV27,TGTGCCAGCAGGTCGGGAGGTGAGGAAAACAATGAGCAGTTCTTC,CASRSGGEENNEQFF
TRBJ2-7,TRBD2,.,TRBV2,TGTGCCAGCAGGACTAGCTTCTTGGGCGAGCAGTACTTC,CASRTSFLGEQYF
TRBJ2-1,TRBD2,.,TRBV29-1,TGCAGCGTTGCCGGGAGGTACTACAATGAGCAGTTCTTC,CSVAGRYYNEQFF
TRBJ1-4,.,.,TRBV6-6,TGTGCCACTTCGTCCCGGGCAACTAATGAAAAACTGTTTTTT,CATSSRATNEKLFF
TRBJ2-3,.,.,TRBV7-3,TGTGCCAGCAGCTTGGGGCCTCCCGGTAACACAGATACGCAGTATTTT,CASSLGPPGNTDTQYF
TRBJ2-1,.,few,TRBV27,TGTGCCAGCAGACCCCTCGCAGGGGCGGTCTACAATGAGCAGTTCTTC,CASRPLAGAVYNEQFF
TRBJ1-1,TRBD1,.,TRBV18,TGTGCCAGCTCCGCCGGACAGGGGTTGAACACTGAAGCTTTCTTT,CASSAGQGLNTEAFF
TRBJ2-2,TRBD2,.,TRBV7-4,TGTGCCAGCAGCTTAGCTCGTGCCAGCGGGAGGTCCGGGGAGCTGTTTTTT,CASSLARASGRSGELFF
TRBJ1-5,.,few,TRBV4-2,TGTGCCAGCAGCCAAGATATGGCCAGGCTCGATCAGCCCCAGCATTTT,CASSQDMARLDQPQHF
TRBJ2-5,.,few,TRBV5-1,TGCGCCAGCAGCTTGGGGGCAGTCCAAGAGACCCAGTACTTC,CASSLGAVQETQYF
TRBJ1-3,.,.,TRBV28,TGTGCCAGCAGTTTACACCCAGTCTCTGGAAACACCATATATTTT,CASSLHPVSGNTIYF
TRBJ2-7,.,few,TRBV5-4,TGTGCCAGCAGCTTGGAAACCCCGGGACAAGAAATTCCCTACGAGCAGTACTTC,CASSLETPGQEIPYEQYF
TRBJ2-3,TRBD1,.,TRBV5-1,TGCGCCAGCAGTCAATTACAGGGGAACACAGATACGCAGTATTTT,CASSQLQGNTDTQYF
TRBJ2-7,.,once,TRBV6-5,TGTGCCAGCAGTTACGCGGGCGTTGGGGAGCAGTACTTC,CASSYAGVGEQYF